The next 20 T cell receptor beta chains were all read from a single sample in a study of graft-versus-host responses after intestinal transplantation (dated by TCRdb to the early 2020s). Their target antigens are unknown. What the time point label conveys for this sample: cells obtained before transplantation from donor or recipient. Libraries came from the immunoSEQ multiplex PCR assay. Entries here come from immuneACCESS through TCRdb and include only in-frame sequences with V and J called. Some clones fail to appear in such tables; in the studies checked, an unresolved V gene covers under half of the shortfall, and the cause of the remainder is unknown. Counted in this sample were about 70,000 clones; nearly 90% of them appeared once. 4% to 5% of the sample is taken by the ten largest. The sequenced sample was unstimulated CD8+ T cells sorted from spleen or lymph node cells, obtained before transplant. These receptors were taken from a human donor who was the organ donor for an intestinal transplant.

This clone was detected only once. This chain joins TRBV28 and TRBJ2-1; 7 bases agree with TRBD1. V trimming: 2 bases; J trimming: 9 bases; junction bases outside the gene matches: 4. This CDR3 region has 13 residues. The germline gives CDR1 MDHEN, CDR2 SYDVKM. Written as DNA, the CDR3 is TGTGCCAGCAGTTTAAGGACAGGCTCTGAGCAGTTCTTC. The encoded protein is CASSLRTGSEQFF.

The chain couples TRBV9 to TRBJ2-3; 12 nucleotides match TRBD2. CDR3 length equals 19 residues. V was clipped by 0 bases and J by 4 bases; unmatched bases: 12. Germline values: CDR1 SGDLS, CDR2 YYNGEE. CDR3 in DNA: TGTGCCAGCAGCGTAGATGGCCTAGCGGGGGGGCACTTGCCAGATACGCAGTATTTT. Residues: CASSVDGLAGGHLPDTQYF.

CDR3 coding DNA: TGTGCCAGCACGCACGAGTCGGACAGCGCTAACTATGGCTACACCTTC. It encodes CASTHESDSANYGYTF. The V gene is TRBV6-6, the J gene TRBJ1-2; D may be TRBD1 (6 bases). The V end was cut by 7 bases, the J end by 0 bases, with 18 bases between. CDR3 length: 16 residues. Germline V CDR1 and CDR2: MNHNY, SVGAGI (reference sequence).

This clone was recorded once. V is TRBV27 and J is TRBJ1-2; 8 bases agree with TRBD1. Germline V gene sequence: CDR1 MNHEY, CDR2 SMNVEV (reference sequence). With V trimmed by 6 bases and J by 4 bases, 10 bases remained unmatched. This CDR3 contains 15 residues. The CDR3 coding sequence is TGTGCCAGCAGCCCCGGACAGGGCTATCCCTATGGCTACACCTTC. It encodes CASSPGQGYPYGYTF.

The chain combines TRBV19 with TRBJ2-1; no firm D call. The CDR3 length is 15 residues. V gave up 0 bases and J gave up 0 bases, with 6 bases separating them. Germline CDR1 reads LNHDA; CDR2 reads SQIVND (reference sequence). In nucleotides, the CDR3 is TGTGCCAGTAGTATAGATAATCCCTCCTACAATGAGCAGTTCTTC. It specifies CASSIDNPSYNEQFF.

The rearrangement links TRBV27 to TRBJ2-3, with D possibly matching TRBD1 (6 bases). The length of the CDR3 is 15 residues. Per the germline V gene, CDR1 is MNHEY and CDR2 is SMNVEV (reference sequence). V was clipped by 5 bases and J by 0 bases, with 12 bases between them. Here the CDR3 DNA reads TGTGCCAGCAGTACAGGGACGGCTAGCACAGATACGCAGTATTTT. Translating it yields CASSTGTASTDTQYF.

The genes are TRBV18 and TRBJ1-4; D remains unclear. The germline V and J ends were trimmed by 2 bases and 8 bases, with 15 bases remaining between them. The CDR3 has 15 residues. Germline values: CDR1 KGHSH, CDR2 LQKENI. CDR3 protein: CASSPYPLSGEKLFF. The DNA for the CDR3 is TGTGCCAGCTCACCATACCCCCTCAGCGGAGAAAAACTGTTTTTT.

The chain recombines TRBV4-2 with TRBJ1-5; 7 positions match TRBD1. This CDR3 is 16 amino acids long. CDR1 and CDR2 from the germline V gene are LGHNA and YNFKEQ. After removal of 2 bases from V and 5 bases from J, the junction contained 9 bases not matched to a gene. CDR3 sequence (DNA): TGTGCCAGCAGCCAACCCTTCCGGGACAGCCATCAGCCCCAGCATTTT. Amino acid sequence: CASSQPFRDSHQPQHF.

This chain connects TRBV13 to TRBJ2-1, with D maybe TRBD1 (6 bases). From germline, CDR1 is PRHDT and CDR2 FYEKMQ (reference sequence). CDR3 size: 12 residues. V was cut by 5 bases and J by 7 bases, with 9 bases left in between. Written as DNA, the CDR3 is TGTGCCAGCAGCCCCCAGGGGAATGAGCAGTTCTTC. This codes for CASSPQGNEQFF.

The chain joins TRBV5-6 to TRBJ1-6, with 8 bases matching TRBD1. Germline-derived CDR1 and CDR2 are SGHDT and YYEEEE. The CDR3 is 17 residues long. The trim removed 0 bases at V and 7 bases at J, leaving 9 bases unmatched. The CDR3: CASSLAPEDRVNSPLHF. The CDR3 bases are TGTGCCAGCAGCTTGGCCCCCGAGGACAGGGTAAATTCACCCCTCCACTTT.

The V call is TRBV10-3, the J call TRBJ2-7; 12 nucleotides line up with TRBD1. V lost 4 bases to trimming and J lost 0 bases; unmatched junction nucleotides: 16. CDR1 and CDR2 (germline): ENHRY, SYGVKD. CDR3 length equals 20 residues. The CDR3 sequence: CAISASNSGQGASFSYEQYV. CDR3 DNA sequence: TGTGCCATCAGTGCCTCCAACTCGGGACAGGGGGCCTCCTTCTCCTACGAGCAGTACGTC.

V usage is TRBV28 and J usage is TRBJ2-2, with D uncertain. The germline V gene has CDR1 MDHEN and CDR2 SYDVKM. The CDR3 is 15 residues long. V gave up 2 bases and J gave up 0 bases, with 7 bases separating them. CDR3 DNA: TGTGCCAGCAGTTTACGAAGCGCGAACACCGGGGAGCTGTTTTTT. Residues: CASSLRSANTGELFF.

The V gene is TRBV27, the J gene TRBJ2-3; TRBD2 matches 16 bases. V shed 4 bases and J 5 bases; nucleotides not matched to a gene: 18. The CDR3 has 21 amino acids. CDR1 and CDR2 (germline): MNHEY, SMNVEV (reference sequence). CDR3 DNA sequence: TGTGCCAGCAGTTCGACAAATCCGGGACTAGCGGGGGGGGCACCGGGAGATACGCAGTATTTT. Protein: CASSSTNPGLAGGAPGDTQYF.

V is TRBV5-1 and J is TRBJ2-5, with D unresolved. The CDR3 loop spans 15 amino acids. The V and J ends lost 3 bases and 5 bases respectively, with 17 bases between them. The germline CDR1 and CDR2 sequences are SGHRS and YFSETQ. The CDR3 protein is CASSSVLFLLETQYF. The DNA for the CDR3 is TGCGCCAGCAGCTCCGTTTTGTTCCTTCTGGAGACCCAGTACTTC.

This chain uses TRBV10-2 with TRBJ2-2, with 9 bases that match TRBD1. CDR1 and CDR2 (germline): WSHSY, SAAADI. CDR3 length: 12 amino acids. V lost 10 bases, J lost 6 bases, and 3 bases stayed unmatched. The CDR3 spells CANRDRAGELFF. CDR3 DNA sequence: TGCGCCAACCGGGACAGGGCCGGGGAGCTGTTTTTT.

J is TRBJ1-1 and V is TRBV10-2; TRBD1 is a possible D gene (5 bases). The CDR3 is 14 residues long. Trimming stripped 1 base from V and 3 bases from J, with 9 bases between. Germline assignment: CDR1 WSHSY and CDR2 SAAADI. For the CDR3, the DNA is TGCGCCAGCAGTGAGTTCGGGGGATACACTGAAGCTTTCTTT. Its protein product is CASSEFGGYTEAFF.

The chain employs TRBV28 and TRBJ1-1; 8 bases fit TRBD1. Trimming removed 4 bases from V and 11 bases from J; junction bases left unmatched: 12. Germline V lookup: CDR1 MDHEN, CDR2 SYDVKM. This CDR3 has 14 residues. In DNA, the CDR3 is TGTGCCAGCAGTTCCGGACAGGGTGGTTTAGGGGCTTTCTTT. This translates into CASSSGQGGLGAFF.

The V call is TRBV25-1, the J call TRBJ1-1, with D unclear. CDR1 is MGHDK, CDR2 SYGVNS, per germline. This CDR3 spans 16 amino acids. V was shortened by 0 bases and J by 6 bases, with 17 bases between the two germline ends. The CDR3 coding sequence is TGTGCCAGCAGTGAATATATCCCAGGCGTGAGGGCTGAAGCTTTCTTT. Protein sequence: CASSEYIPGVRAEAFF.

This chain connects TRBV7-5 to TRBJ2-7; the DNA was not compared with TRBD2, the D call given in the table. TRBV7-5 counts as a pseudogene. CDR3 length equals 16 residues. Here the CDR3 reads CARSSTGPRGDYEQYV. CDR3 sequence (DNA): TGTGCCAGAAGCTCAACGGGCCCTCGGGGGGACTACGAGCAGTACGTC.

V usage is TRBV5-6 and J usage is TRBJ2-5, with a possible D match to TRBD1 (6 bases). The CDR3 totals 14 residues. Germline loops: CDR1 SGHDT, CDR2 YYEEEE. Trimming took 1 base from V and 4 from J, leaving 11 bases between them. The chain's CDR3 is CASSLTQGRETQYF. CDR3 in DNA: TGTGCCAGCAGCTTGACACAGGGACGAGAGACCCAGTACTTC.